These 30 T cell receptor beta chains originate from one sample sequenced in a study of cytomegalovirus exposure and HLA in healthy donors. The PCR had 60 Vbeta and 13 Jbeta primers. Sequencing was performed with immunoSEQ multiplex PCR; in TCRdb, only in-frame clones are kept and a portion is missing. The sample consists of around 170,000 clones, approximately 75% of them appearing once. The specimen sequenced was PBMCs. Source of these receptors: a girl aged 5-17 years in good health and CMV-seronegative.

The chain recombines TRBV6-5 with TRBJ2-3; the D gene is possibly TRBD2 (6 bases). CDR1 is MNHEY and CDR2 is SVGAGI in the germline V gene. Deletions cut 6 bases from V and 6 bases from J, with 13 bases between. This CDR3 contains 13 residues. DNA for the CDR3: TGTGCCAGCAGCACCGGGACTGGCGATACGCAGTATTTT. Its protein is CASSTGTGDTQYF.

The chain carries TRBV5-1 and TRBJ1-1; possible D gene TRBD1, 6 bases. Germline loops: CDR1 SGHRS, CDR2 YFSETQ. The CDR3 length is 14 residues. Trimming removed 3 bases at V and 1 base at J, with 10 bases between. CDR3 sequence (DNA): TGCGCCAGCAGCTGGGGGGGGGCGAACACTGAAGCTTTCTTT. Translating gives CASSWGGANTEAFF.

V usage is TRBV9 and J usage is TRBJ2-5; D not certain. V lost 2 bases and J lost 2, with 7 bases in between. This CDR3 spans 13 amino acids. Germline lookup yields CDR1 SGDLS and CDR2 YYNGEE. CDR3 region: CASSVSGQETQYF. The CDR3 coding sequence is TGTGCCAGCAGCGTGTCAGGACAAGAGACCCAGTACTTC.

This clone was observed once. The V gene is TRBV7-3, the J gene TRBJ1-6; no reliable D call. There are 15 residues in the CDR3. Between the trimmed V and J ends, which lost 5 bases and 8 bases, there was a span of 16 bases. CDR1 is SGHTA, CDR2 FQGTGA, per germline. The CDR3, as DNA: TGTGCCAGCAGCCTCGGAGCCATAGGCGATTCACCCCTCCACTTT. Its protein product is CASSLGAIGDSPLHF.

V gene TRBV27 combines with J gene TRBJ2-2; tentative D call: TRBD2 (6 bases). V was pared by 6 bases and J by 7 bases, with 12 bases between. Germline V gene sequence: CDR1 MNHEY, CDR2 SMNVEV (reference sequence). The CDR3 consists of 13 residues. For the CDR3, the DNA is TGTGCCAGCAGCCCGACTAGAATCGGGGAGCTGTTTTTT. Translated: CASSPTRIGELFF.

The V and J genes are TRBV6-5 and TRBJ2-2; 7 bases fit TRBD1. CDR1 is MNHEY and CDR2 is SVGAGI in the germline V gene. The CDR3 is 13 residues long. The V and J ends lost 7 bases and 6 bases, in that order; junction bases with no gene match: 5. CDR3 nucleotides: TGTGCCAGCACTACAGGGGCGCCCGGGGAGCTGTTTTTT. It yields the protein CASTTGAPGELFF.

In its sample, this clone was seen once. This sequence joins TRBV21-1 and TRBJ1-2; whether TRBD1, the table's D call, matches the DNA was not checked. TRBV21-1 is labeled a pseudogene. The length of the CDR3 is 18 residues. This CDR3 reads CASSKVAEPGQFFYGYTF. CDR3 sequence (DNA): TGTGCCAGCAGCAAAGTAGCTGAACCGGGACAGTTTTTCTATGGCTACACCTTC.

The chain uses TRBV15 and TRBJ2-7; D is unresolved. The length of the CDR3 is 10 residues. Germline CDR1 is LNHNV and CDR2 is YYDKDF (reference sequence). Between the trimmed V and J ends, which lost 5 bases and 4 bases, there was a span of 3 bases. CDR3 protein: CATSLYEQYF. The CDR3 DNA reads TGTGCCACCAGCCTATACGAGCAGTACTTC.

This clone has just a few counts. This rearrangement joins TRBV10-3 to TRBJ1-1; D is unresolved. This CDR3 region has 13 residues. V was trimmed by 4 bases and J by 3 bases, leaving 9 bases between them. Germline V gives CDR1 ENHRY, CDR2 SYGVKD. The CDR3 region has the DNA TGTGCCATCAGTGTATCCGGGGACACTGAAGCTTTCTTT. Translation gives CAISVSGDTEAFF.

J is TRBJ2-5 and V is TRBV30; TRBD1 might be the D (6 bases). The CDR3 length is 16 residues. Germline values: CDR1 GTSNPN, CDR2 SVGIG (reference sequence). The V end was cut by 1 base, the J end by 2 bases, with 17 bases between. CDR3 in amino acids: CAWSEGSTGTQETQYF. CDR3 nucleotide sequence: TGTGCCTGGAGTGAAGGATCGACAGGTACTCAAGAGACCCAGTACTTC.

V and J are TRBV4-1 and TRBJ1-3; D remains ambiguous. Trimming pared 4 bases from V and 0 bases from J, leaving 10 bases between. Germline V CDR1 and CDR2: MGHRA, YSYEKL. The CDR3 totals 15 residues. CDR3 sequence reads: CASSPGRNSGNTIYF. CDR3 coding DNA: TGCGCCAGCAGCCCCGGGAGGAACTCTGGAAACACCATATATTTT.

This rearrangement joins TRBV18 to TRBJ2-3; the match to TRBD1 covers 8 bases. In germline, CDR1 is KGHSH, CDR2 LQKENI. Trimming cost V 4 bases and J 2 bases; bases outside gene matches: 5. CDR3 size: 15 residues. In DNA, the CDR3 is TGTGCCAGCTCACAGACAGGGGCGGACACAGATACGCAGTATTTT. Protein: CASSQTGADTDTQYF.

This clone was recorded a few times. V usage is TRBV2 and J usage is TRBJ1-4; TRBD1 matches at 10 bases. Unmatched junction bases numbered 10, after V lost 4 bases and J lost 8 bases. The CDR3 contains 16 residues. Looked up from germline, CDR1 is SNHLY and CDR2 is FYNNEI. This CDR3 is CASSGGRGQGREKLFF. For the CDR3, the DNA is TGTGCCAGCAGTGGGGGTCGGGGACAGGGGCGGGAAAAACTGTTTTTT. Together with reference TRBV2 and TRBJ1-4, the CDR3 gives the full variable domain: EPEVTQTPSHQVTQMGQEVILRCVPISNHLYFYWYRQILGQKVEFLVSFYNNEISEKSEIFDDQFSVERPDGSNFTLKIRSTKLEDSAMYFCASSGGRGQGREKLFFGSGTQLSVL.

V and J are TRBV6-1 and TRBJ1-4; D unclear. V was shortened by 1 base and J by 0 bases, with 6 bases between the two germline ends. In germline, CDR1 is MNHNS, CDR2 SASEGT. This CDR3 region has 15 residues. The CDR3 DNA reads as TGTGCCAGCAGTGAAGTCCCAACAACTAATGAAAAACTGTTTTTT. This gives the protein CASSEVPTTNEKLFF.

The rearrangement uses TRBV5-8 and TRBJ2-3; tentative D call: TRBD1 (5 bases). This CDR3 has 15 residues. Deletions cut 5 bases from V and 4 bases from J, with 17 bases between. Germline loops: CDR1 SGHTS, CDR2 YDEGEE. The CDR3 DNA follows: TGTGCCAGCAGTCTAACAGGACCCCTATCAGATACGCAGTATTTT. This gives the protein CASSLTGPLSDTQYF.

The V gene is TRBV5-6, the J gene TRBJ1-1; unclear D gene. The CDR3 spans 14 residues. V gave up 4 bases and J gave up 2 bases, with 12 bases separating them. In germline, CDR1 is SGHDT, CDR2 YYEEEE. The CDR3 region has the DNA TGTGCCAGCAGCATAAATCGGGGAAACACTGAAGCTTTCTTT. Translation gives CASSINRGNTEAFF.

This chain connects TRBV27 to TRBJ2-1, with D tentatively TRBD2 (5 bases). The V end lost 2 bases, the J end lost 8 bases, and 13 bases lay between the germline ends. The CDR3 extends over 14 amino acids. Germline loops: CDR1 MNHEY, CDR2 SMNVEV (reference sequence). The CDR3 region has the DNA TGTGCCAGCAGTTTACATCGGGAATCGGATGAGCAGTTCTTC. Its protein is CASSLHRESDEQFF.

This chain connects TRBV29-1 to TRBJ1-1; 8 positions match TRBD1. Trimming removed 7 bases from V and 8 bases from J; junction bases left unmatched: 9. The germline V gene has CDR1 SQVTM and CDR2 ANQGSEA. The CDR3 totals 12 residues. The CDR3 DNA follows: TGCAGCGAGGAGGGGGGGGACAGGGAAGCTTTCTTT. This translates into CSEEGGDREAFF.

The rearrangement uses TRBV9 and TRBJ2-5, with 8 nucleotides matching TRBD1. Germline CDR1 is SGDLS and CDR2 is YYNGEE. The CDR3 is 14 residues long. Unmatched junction bases numbered 6, after V lost 3 bases and J lost 5 bases. The CDR3 coding sequence is TGTGCCAGCAGCGGATCAGGGGGCGTGGAGACCCAGTACTTC. It yields the protein CASSGSGGVETQYF.

J is TRBJ2-1 and V is TRBV5-1; D is perhaps TRBD2 (7 bases). The germline gives CDR1 SGHRS, CDR2 YFSETQ. V gave up 0 bases and J gave up 5 bases, with 15 bases separating them. The CDR3 totals 16 residues. In DNA form, the CDR3 reads TGCGCCAGCAGCTTGGCAGGCGGGGGCCTAGACAATGAGCAGTTCTTC. It codes for CASSLAGGGLDNEQFF.

The CDR3 sequence is CASSFGRLGTEAFF. As DNA, the CDR3 is TGTGCCAGCAGCTTTGGGAGGTTGGGGACTGAAGCTTTCTTT. The rearrangement uses TRBV5-4 and TRBJ1-1; D not certain. The germline CDR1 and CDR2 sequences are SGHNT and YYREEE (reference sequence). The CDR3 totals 14 residues. Trimming removed 2 bases from V and 5 bases from J, with 13 bases in between.

The chain links TRBV6-7 to TRBJ1-1; TRBD1 matches at 9 bases. TRBV6-7 is annotated as an ORF whose role is uncertain. This CDR3 region has 17 residues. V trimming: 2 bases; J trimming: 0 bases; junction bases outside the gene matches: 7. The CDR3 reads CASSYLMTGGLNTEAFF. DNA of the CDR3: TGTGCCAGCAGTTACCTTATGACAGGGGGGTTGAACACTGAAGCTTTCTTT.

J is TRBJ2-7 and V is TRBV5-1; D may be TRBD2 (6 bases). This CDR3 is 12 amino acids long. Germline V lookup: CDR1 SGHRS, CDR2 YFSETQ. V was clipped by 4 bases and J by 6 bases, with 11 bases between them. CDR3 region: CASSPQGLEQYF. The CDR3 nucleotides are TGCGCCAGCAGCCCCCAGGGACTCGAGCAGTACTTC.

Here the CDR3 DNA reads TGTGCCACCATAGAGCAAGATACGCAGTATTTT. Its translation: CATIEQDTQYF. This chain connects TRBV2 to TRBJ2-3; D is unresolved. CDR1 is SNHLY and CDR2 is FYNNEI in the germline V gene. The V end lost 10 bases, the J end lost 5 bases, and 10 bases lay between the germline ends. The CDR3 runs to 11 residues.

J is TRBJ1-1 and V is TRBV10-1, with 7 positions matching TRBD1. Germline V gives CDR1 WNHNN, CDR2 SYGVQD (reference sequence). CDR3 size: 15 residues. V shed 2 bases and J 1 base; nucleotides not matched to a gene: 4. CDR3 region: CASSEMTGRNTEAFF. In nucleotides, the CDR3 is TGCGCCAGCAGTGAGATGACAGGGCGGAACACTGAAGCTTTCTTT.

This chain uses TRBV2 with TRBJ1-1, with TRBD1 matching 8 bases. CDR1 is SNHLY, CDR2 FYNNEI, per germline. CDR3 length: 15 amino acids. The junction had 10 bases not matched to a gene; V was cut back by 8 bases and J by 2 bases. The chain's CDR3 is CASASSQGANTEAFF. CDR3 nucleotide sequence: TGTGCCAGCGCTTCCTCCCAGGGGGCCAACACTGAAGCTTTCTTT.

In this sample, this clone turned up once. This chain uses TRBV29-1 with TRBJ2-5; tentatively, D is TRBD2 (5 bases). With 8 bases removed from V and 4 bases from J, the gap between germline ends came to 11 bases. Germline CDR1 is SQVTM and CDR2 is ANQGSEA. CDR3 size: 11 residues. The CDR3 loop reads CSFGEGETQYF. The CDR3 DNA reads as TGCAGCTTCGGAGAGGGAGAGACCCAGTACTTC.

This clone has a handful of counts. V gene TRBV1 combines with J gene TRBJ1-5. TRBV1 is designated a pseudogene. The CDR3 consists of 15 residues. The CDR3 loop reads CTSSQDRGGNQPQHF. The CDR3 DNA is TGCACCAGCAGCCAAGATCGGGGGGGCAATCAGCCCCAGCATTTT.

The chain has TRBV10-3 and TRBJ2-1, with TRBD2 matching over 8 bases. V dropped 10 bases and J dropped 5; count of bases not matched to a gene: 10. Germline V CDR1 and CDR2: ENHRY, SYGVKD. This CDR3 has 14 amino acids. CDR3 sequence: CATRRERGNNEQFF. DNA of the CDR3: TGTGCCACCCGGCGAGAGCGGGGGAACAATGAGCAGTTCTTC.

CDR3 residues: CASSIEWTTMAGSGANVLTF. CDR3 DNA sequence: TGTGCCAGTAGTATAGAATGGACAACGATGGCCGGCTCTGGGGCCAACGTCCTGACTTTC. This chain joins TRBV19 and TRBJ2-6, with a possible D match to TRBD1 (5 bases). The V gene's germline CDR1 is LNHDA and CDR2 SQIVND (reference sequence). Trimming took 0 bases from V and 0 from J, leaving 18 bases between them. The CDR3 contains 20 residues. The whole variable domain, filled in from reference TRBV19 and TRBJ2-6, reads DGGITQSPKYLFRKEGQNVTLSCEQNLNHDAMYWYRQDPGQGLRLIYYSQIVNDFQKGDIAEGYSVSREKKESFPLTVTSAQKNPTAFYLCASSIEWTTMAGSGANVLTFGAGSRLTVL.